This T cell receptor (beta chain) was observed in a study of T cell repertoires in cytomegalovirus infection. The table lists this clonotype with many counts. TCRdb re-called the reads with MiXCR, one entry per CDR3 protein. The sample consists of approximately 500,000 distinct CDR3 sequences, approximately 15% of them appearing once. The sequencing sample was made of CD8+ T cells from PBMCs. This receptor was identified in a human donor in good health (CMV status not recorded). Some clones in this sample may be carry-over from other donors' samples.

CDR3 region: CASSLEGGWNTEAFF. The CDR3 DNA is TGTGCCAGCAGCTTAGAAGGGGGTTGGAACACTGAAGCTTTCTTT. The chain combines TRBV11-2 with TRBJ1-1, with TRBD1 as a possible D gene (6 bases). Germline CDR1 is SGHAT and CDR2 is FQNNGV. This CDR3 has 15 residues. The V gene lost 0 bases and the J gene lost 1 base, with 9 bases spanning the gap. Supplemented by reference TRBV11-2 and TRBJ1-1, the full variable domain reads EAGVAQSPRYKIIEKRQSVAFWCNPISGHATLYWYQQILGQGPKLLIQFQNNGVVDDSQLPKDRFSAERLKGVDSTLKIQPAKLEDSAVYLCASSLEGGWNTEAFFGQGTRLTVV.